This T cell receptor beta chain appears in the sequencing data of a study of cytomegalovirus exposure and HLA in healthy donors. As for the study in general: A prior study identified just under 120 million unique TCR beta sequences from around 180 million T cells. Study-wide findings and caveats: In a later analysis, an Asian-associated ancestry cluster reportedly showed fewer N-insertions than the 666-donor mean. Cytomegalovirus status, reportedly, was diagnosed with high specificity and sensitivity by the classifier.

Comments on this clone: The target antigen is unknown.

Primers included in the PCR were 60 Vbeta and 13 Jbeta primers. This table comes from immunoSEQ multiplex PCR, and its TCRdb copy is limited to in-frame clones, with some not included. The sample contains approximately 53,000 clones, less than 85% of which appear only once. V was pared by 1 base and J by 2 bases, with 12 bases between. The CDR3 spans 15 residues. Germline V gene sequence: CDR1 SGHAT, CDR2 FQDESV (reference sequence). This receptor was obtained from a man under 40 in good health and CMV-seropositive. Sequencing was carried out using PBMCs. This chain uses TRBV11-1 with TRBJ2-7; possibly TRBD1 for D (5 bases). Here the CDR3 reads CASSLGWQGTYEQYF. The CDR3 coding sequence is TGTGCCAGCAGCTTAGGTTGGCAGGGAACCTACGAGCAGTACTTC.